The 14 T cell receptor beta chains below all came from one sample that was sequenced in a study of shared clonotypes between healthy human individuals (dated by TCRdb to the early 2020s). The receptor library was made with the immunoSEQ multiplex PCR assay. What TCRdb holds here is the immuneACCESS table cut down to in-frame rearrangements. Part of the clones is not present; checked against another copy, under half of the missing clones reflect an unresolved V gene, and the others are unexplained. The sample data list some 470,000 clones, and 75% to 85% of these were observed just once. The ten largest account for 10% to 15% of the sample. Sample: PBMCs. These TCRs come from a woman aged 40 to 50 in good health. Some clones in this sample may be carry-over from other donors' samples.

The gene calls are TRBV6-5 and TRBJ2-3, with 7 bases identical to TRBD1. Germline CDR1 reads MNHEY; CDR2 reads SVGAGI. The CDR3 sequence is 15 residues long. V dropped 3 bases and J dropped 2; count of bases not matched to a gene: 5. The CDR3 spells CASSYSGQITDTQYF. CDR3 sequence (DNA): TGTGCCAGCAGTTATTCGGGACAGATCACAGATACGCAGTATTTT.

CDR3 sequence reads: CASSEGRKNEQYF. CDR3 in DNA: TGTGCCAGCAGTGAAGGGCGGAAGAACGAGCAGTACTTC. This chain joins TRBV7-8 and TRBJ2-7; no definite D call. The length of the CDR3 is 13 residues. Germline lookup yields CDR1 SGHVS and CDR2 FQNEAQ. V was cut by 6 bases and J by 5 bases, with 14 bases left in between.

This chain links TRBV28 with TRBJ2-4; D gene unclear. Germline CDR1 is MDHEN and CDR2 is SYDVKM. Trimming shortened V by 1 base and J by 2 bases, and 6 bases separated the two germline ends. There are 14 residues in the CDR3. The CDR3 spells CASSLSDTKNIQYF. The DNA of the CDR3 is TGTGCCAGCAGTTTATCCGACACCAAAAACATTCAGTACTTC.

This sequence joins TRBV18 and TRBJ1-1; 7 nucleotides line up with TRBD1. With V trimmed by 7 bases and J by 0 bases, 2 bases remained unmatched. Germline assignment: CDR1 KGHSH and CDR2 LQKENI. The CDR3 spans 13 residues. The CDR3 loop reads CASCRGLNTEAFF. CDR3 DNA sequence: TGTGCCAGCTGTAGGGGGCTGAACACTGAAGCTTTCTTT.

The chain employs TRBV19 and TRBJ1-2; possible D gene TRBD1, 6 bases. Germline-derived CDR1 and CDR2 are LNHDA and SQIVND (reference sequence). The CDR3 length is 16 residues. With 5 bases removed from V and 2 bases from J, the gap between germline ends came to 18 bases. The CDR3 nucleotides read TGTGCCAGTAGTTCACGAATGGACAGACGCAACTATGGCTACACCTTC. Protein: CASSSRMDRRNYGYTF.

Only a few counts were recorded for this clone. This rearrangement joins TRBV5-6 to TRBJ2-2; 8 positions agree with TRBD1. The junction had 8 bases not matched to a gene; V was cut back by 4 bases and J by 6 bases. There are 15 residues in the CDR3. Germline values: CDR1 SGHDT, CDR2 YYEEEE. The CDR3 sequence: CASSQTDRDAGELFF. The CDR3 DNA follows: TGTGCCAGCAGCCAAACGGACAGGGATGCCGGGGAGCTGTTTTTT. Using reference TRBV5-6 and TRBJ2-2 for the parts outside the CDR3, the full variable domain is DAGVTQSPTHLIKTRGQQVTLRCSPKSGHDTVSWYQQALGQGPQFIFQYYEEEERQRGNFPDRFSGHQFPNYSSELNVNALLLGDSALYLCASSQTDRDAGELFFGEGSRLTVL.

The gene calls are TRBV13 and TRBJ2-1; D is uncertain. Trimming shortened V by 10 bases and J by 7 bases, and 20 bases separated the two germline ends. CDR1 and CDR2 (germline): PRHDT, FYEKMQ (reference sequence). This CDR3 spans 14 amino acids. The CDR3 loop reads CATLSVPPRNEQFF. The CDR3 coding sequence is TGTGCCACCCTCAGCGTTCCCCCTCGAAATGAGCAGTTCTTC.

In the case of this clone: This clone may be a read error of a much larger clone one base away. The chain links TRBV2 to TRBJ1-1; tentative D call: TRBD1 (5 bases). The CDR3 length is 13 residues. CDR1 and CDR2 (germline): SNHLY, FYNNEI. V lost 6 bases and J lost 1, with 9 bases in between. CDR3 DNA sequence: TGTGCCAGCAGGGATACAGGGAACACTGAAGCTTTCTTT. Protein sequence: CASRDTGNTEAFF.

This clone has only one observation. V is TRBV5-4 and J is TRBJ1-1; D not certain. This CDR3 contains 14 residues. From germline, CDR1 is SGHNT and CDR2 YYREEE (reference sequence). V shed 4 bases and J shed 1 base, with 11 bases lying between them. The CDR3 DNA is TGTGCCAGCAGCCTGCGAGGGTGGAACACTGAAGCTTTCTTT. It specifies CASSLRGWNTEAFF.

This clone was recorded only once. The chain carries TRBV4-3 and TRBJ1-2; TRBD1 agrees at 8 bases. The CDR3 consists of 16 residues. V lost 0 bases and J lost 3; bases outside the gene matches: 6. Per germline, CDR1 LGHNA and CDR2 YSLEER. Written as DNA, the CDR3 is TGCGCCAGCAGCCAAGATTGGGGACAGGTCCACTATGGCTACACCTTC. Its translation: CASSQDWGQVHYGYTF.

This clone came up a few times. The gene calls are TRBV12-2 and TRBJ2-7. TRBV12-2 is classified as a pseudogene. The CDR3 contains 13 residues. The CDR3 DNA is TGTGCAAGTCGCTTAGAGGGTTTTTACGAGCAGTACTTC. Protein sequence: CASRLEGFYEQYF.

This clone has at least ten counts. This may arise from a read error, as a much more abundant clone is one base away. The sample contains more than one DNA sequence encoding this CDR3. CDR3 sequence (DNA): TGCAGCGTTGTAGGGAACACTGAAGCTTTCTTT. Amino acids: CSVVGNTEAFF. V and J are TRBV29-1 and TRBJ1-1; D ambiguous. This CDR3 has 11 residues. V lost 4 bases to trimming and J lost 1 base, with 4 bases between them. The germline V gene has CDR1 SQVTM and CDR2 ANQGSEA. Supplemented by reference TRBV29-1 and TRBJ1-1, the full variable domain reads SAVISQKPSRDICQRGTSLTIQCQVDSQVTMMFWYRQQPGQSLTLIATANQGSEATYESGFVIDKFPISRPNLTFSTLTVSNMSPEDSSIYLCSVVGNTEAFFGQGTRLTVV.

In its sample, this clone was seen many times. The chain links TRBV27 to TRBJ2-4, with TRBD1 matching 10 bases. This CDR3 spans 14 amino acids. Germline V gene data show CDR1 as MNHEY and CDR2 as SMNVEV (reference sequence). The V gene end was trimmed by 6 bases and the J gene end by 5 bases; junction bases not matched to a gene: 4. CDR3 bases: TGTGCCAGCAGGAGACAGGGGGCGGAAAACATTCAGTACTTC. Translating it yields CASRRQGAENIQYF.

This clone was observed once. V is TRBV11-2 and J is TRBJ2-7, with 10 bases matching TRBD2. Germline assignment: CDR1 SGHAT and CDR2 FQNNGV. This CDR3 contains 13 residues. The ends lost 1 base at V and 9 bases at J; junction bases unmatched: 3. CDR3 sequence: CASSLGVAGGQYF. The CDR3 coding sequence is TGTGCCAGCAGCTTAGGAGTAGCGGGAGGGCAGTACTTC. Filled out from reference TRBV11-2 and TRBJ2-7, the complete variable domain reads EAGVAQSPRYKIIEKRQSVAFWCNPISGHATLYWYQQILGQGPKLLIQFQNNGVVDDSQLPKDRFSAERLKGVDSTLKIQPAKLEDSAVYLCASSLGVAGGQYFGPGTRLTVT.